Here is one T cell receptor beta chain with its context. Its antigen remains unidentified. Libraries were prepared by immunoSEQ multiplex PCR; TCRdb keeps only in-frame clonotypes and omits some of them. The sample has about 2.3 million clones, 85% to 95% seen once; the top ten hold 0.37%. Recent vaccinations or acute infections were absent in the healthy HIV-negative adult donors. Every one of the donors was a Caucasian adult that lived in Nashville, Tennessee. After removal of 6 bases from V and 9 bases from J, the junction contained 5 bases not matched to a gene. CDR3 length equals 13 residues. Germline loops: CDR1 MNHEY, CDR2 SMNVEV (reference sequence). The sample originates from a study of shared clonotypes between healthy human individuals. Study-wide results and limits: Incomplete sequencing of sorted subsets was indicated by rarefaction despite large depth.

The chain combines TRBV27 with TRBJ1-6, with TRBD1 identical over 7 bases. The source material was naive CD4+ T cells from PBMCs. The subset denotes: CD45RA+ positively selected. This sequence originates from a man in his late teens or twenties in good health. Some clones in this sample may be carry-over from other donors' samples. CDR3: CASSQTGTSPLHF. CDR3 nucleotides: TGTGCCAGCAGCCAGACAGGGACTTCACCCCTCCACTTT.